The 30 T cell receptor beta chains presented below share a single source sample, sequenced in a study of siplizumab effects on memory and regulatory T cells. Some clones are missing from TCRdb's copy, which holds only in-frame ones; the method was immunoSEQ multiplex PCR. The table records about 100,000 clones, approximately 93% of them present only once. Sequencing used Tregs sorted from blood. The receptors were gathered from a human donor in good health.

This chain links TRBV2 with TRBJ1-6, with 7 positions matching TRBD1. This CDR3 has 17 amino acids. V shed 1 base and J 1 base; nucleotides not matched to a gene: 4. CDR1 and CDR2 from the germline V gene are SNHLY and FYNNEI. This CDR3 is CASSEGAGGSYNSPLHF. For the CDR3, the DNA is TGTGCCAGCAGTGAAGGGGCAGGGGGATCCTATAATTCACCCCTCCACTTT.

The chain carries TRBV30 and TRBJ2-3, with TRBD2 identical over 12 bases. J gave up 6 bases and V 2 bases, and 6 bases lay outside the gene matches. In germline, CDR1 is GTSNPN, CDR2 SVGIG (reference sequence). This CDR3 region has 15 residues. This chain's CDR3 is CAWSPSGRAADTQYF. CDR3 in DNA: TGTGCCTGGAGTCCTAGCGGGAGGGCCGCGGATACGCAGTATTTT.

The chain combines TRBV5-6 with TRBJ2-7, with D possibly called TRBD1 or TRBD2 (5 bases each). V was cut by 3 bases and J by 10 bases, with 17 bases left in between. CDR3 length: 13 residues. CDR1 and CDR2 from the germline V gene are SGHDT and YYEEEE. This CDR3 reads CASSWMNGASQYF. The CDR3 nucleotides read TGTGCCAGCAGCTGGATGAACGGGGCAAGTCAGTACTTC.

This chain's CDR3 is CASSETGTGYTGELFF. The CDR3 nucleotides are TGTGCCAGCAGTGAAACCGGGACAGGATACACCGGGGAGCTGTTTTTT. V gene TRBV25-1 combines with J gene TRBJ2-2, with TRBD1 matching 8 bases. In germline, CDR1 is MGHDK, CDR2 SYGVNS. The CDR3 is 16 residues long. After removal of 2 bases from V and 3 bases from J, the junction contained 5 bases not matched to a gene.

V usage is TRBV19 and J usage is TRBJ1-1; no clear D gene. The V gene lost 2 bases and the J gene lost 5 bases, with 18 bases spanning the gap. The germline V gene encodes CDR1 LNHDA and CDR2 SQIVND (reference sequence). The CDR3 loop spans 16 amino acids. In nucleotides, the CDR3 is TGTGCCAGTAGTATATCGGGGATTCCTAGCGGAACTGAAGCTTTCTTT. Its protein product is CASSISGIPSGTEAFF.

This clone was recorded once. The chain combines TRBV30 with TRBJ2-2, with D hard to call. The CDR3 is made up of 13 amino acids. V was trimmed by 0 bases and J by 5 bases, leaving 7 bases between them. Germline CDR1 GTSNPN, CDR2 SVGIG (reference sequence). CDR3 coding DNA: TGTGCCTGGAGTGTGGTATCTACCGGGGAGCTGTTTTTT. Translating it yields CAWSVVSTGELFF.

This clone was counted between two and nine times. The chain recombines TRBV2 with TRBJ1-1, with TRBD1 identical over 7 bases. Germline V lookup: CDR1 SNHLY, CDR2 FYNNEI. V was pared by 5 bases and J by 9 bases, with 9 bases of the junction left unmatched. CDR3 length equals 13 residues. CDR3 residues: CASSKDRRSQAFF. The CDR3 DNA sequence: TGTGCCAGCAGTAAGGACAGGAGATCCCAAGCTTTCTTT. Full variable domain (remainder filled in from reference TRBV2 and TRBJ1-1): EPEVTQTPSHQVTQMGQEVILRCVPISNHLYFYWYRQILGQKVEFLVSFYNNEISEKSEIFDDQFSVERPDGSNFTLKIRSTKLEDSAMYFCASSKDRRSQAFFGQGTRLTVV.

The chain combines TRBV6-6 with TRBJ1-3; D gene unclear. V shed 0 bases and J shed 6 bases, with 6 bases lying between them. Per the germline V gene, CDR1 is MNHNY and CDR2 is SVGAGI (reference sequence). The CDR3 consists of 13 residues. The CDR3 sequence: CASSYSTENTIYF. The CDR3 DNA reads as TGTGCCAGCAGTTACTCGACGGAAAACACCATATATTTT.

This clone was observed a single time. DNA for the CDR3: TGTGCCAGCAGCTCACAGGCGGAGAGCTCTGGAAACACCATATATTTT. This encodes CASSSQAESSGNTIYF. The chain uses TRBV5-4 and TRBJ1-3; TRBD1 is a possible D gene (5 bases). Trimming took off 3 bases at V and 0 bases at J, with 13 bases between the two ends. This CDR3 spans 16 amino acids. The germline V gene has CDR1 SGHNT and CDR2 YYREEE (reference sequence).

In DNA form, the CDR3 reads TGTGCCAGCAGCGACCGGGACAGCTATGGCTACACCTTC. This translates into CASSDRDSYGYTF. The rearrangement uses TRBV7-2 and TRBJ1-2; 7 nucleotides align to TRBD1. Trimming took 5 bases from V and 4 from J; bases not matched to a gene: 4. The CDR3 extends over 13 amino acids. Looked up from germline, CDR1 is SGHTA and CDR2 is FQGNSA.

The rearrangement uses TRBV7-8 and TRBJ2-7, with D possibly TRBD1 on 5 matching bases. CDR3 length equals 15 residues. Trimming took 1 base from V and 3 from J, leaving 13 bases between them. CDR1 is SGHVS and CDR2 is FQNEAQ in the germline V gene. In DNA, the CDR3 is TGTGCCAGCAGCTTAGTGGGGCAGGCTCACTACGAGCAGTACTTC. Amino acid sequence: CASSLVGQAHYEQYF.

This CDR3 reads CASSPFRERAYNEQFF. CDR3 nucleotides: TGTGCCAGCAGTCCATTCCGAGAAAGGGCCTACAATGAGCAGTTCTTC. The rearrangement links TRBV6-6 to TRBJ2-1; no definite D call. Per the germline V gene, CDR1 is MNHNY and CDR2 is SVGAGI (reference sequence). V lost 5 bases and J lost 2, with 16 bases in between. The CDR3 is 16 residues long.

V gene TRBV27 combines with J gene TRBJ2-3; D not certain. CDR1 is MNHEY and CDR2 is SMNVEV in the germline V gene (reference sequence). The V end lost 6 bases, the J end lost 2 bases, and 3 bases lay between the germline ends. This CDR3 contains 11 residues. CDR3 nucleotide sequence: TGTGCCAGCAGCCACACAGATACGCAGTATTTT. This translates into CASSHTDTQYF.

The chain joins TRBV30 to TRBJ2-6; D ambiguous. CDR3 size: 14 residues. V lost 0 bases to trimming and J lost 2 bases, with 5 bases between them. Germline-derived CDR1 and CDR2 are GTSNPN and SVGIG (reference sequence). CDR3 protein: CAWSVDAGANVLTF. The DNA for the CDR3 is TGTGCCTGGAGTGTGGATGCTGGGGCCAACGTCCTGACTTTC.

This clone occurred a few times. This chain links TRBV7-9 with TRBJ2-1; tentative D call: TRBD2 (5 bases). V was shortened by 6 bases and J by 0 bases, with 18 bases between the two germline ends. The CDR3 is 17 residues long. Germline V gene data show CDR1 as SEHNR and CDR2 as FQNEAQ (reference sequence). CDR3 coding DNA: TGTGCCAGCAGACATACATCGGGGTTTACCTCCTACAATGAGCAGTTCTTC. It is translated as CASRHTSGFTSYNEQFF.

This rearrangement joins TRBV15 to TRBJ2-1; perhaps TRBD2 as D (6 bases). CDR3 length: 13 residues. V dropped 3 bases and J dropped 10 bases, with 13 bases sitting between them. CDR1 is LNHNV, CDR2 YYDKDF, per germline (reference sequence). Here the CDR3 DNA reads TGTGCCACCAGCAGTGCTGCAGGGAGGGAGCAGTTCTTC. It translates to CATSSAAGREQFF.

The chain recombines TRBV10-3 with TRBJ2-3; 7 bases are shared with TRBD2. Trimming at V came to 3 bases and at J to 5 bases, leaving 8 bases not matched to a gene. The CDR3 extends over 15 amino acids. CDR1 and CDR2 (germline): ENHRY, SYGVKD. CDR3 DNA sequence: TGTGCCATCAGTGAAGTGAGGGAGGGCCTAGATACGCAGTATTTT. Its translation is CAISEVREGLDTQYF.

The J gene is TRBJ2-1, the V gene TRBV18, with TRBD2 as a possible D gene (5 bases). Trimming stripped 0 bases from V and 10 bases from J, with 10 bases between. The CDR3 is 13 amino acids. From germline, CDR1 is KGHSH and CDR2 LQKENI. CDR3 residues: CASSPPMASEQFF. CDR3 in DNA: TGTGCCAGCTCACCACCCATGGCTAGCGAGCAGTTCTTC.

The chain recombines TRBV7-6 with TRBJ2-7; perhaps TRBD2 as D (5 bases). V was pared by 1 base and J by 2 bases, with 12 bases between. CDR1 SGHVS and CDR2 FNYEAQ come from the germline V gene. CDR3 length: 15 amino acids. The CDR3 here is CASSLGVSGTYEQYF. CDR3 DNA: TGTGCCAGCAGCTTAGGAGTTTCGGGGACCTACGAGCAGTACTTC.

The rearrangement uses TRBV7-2 and TRBJ2-7, with 9 bases identical to TRBD2. Unmatched junction bases numbered 3, after V lost 1 base and J lost 2 bases. Germline V CDR1 and CDR2: SGHTA, FQGNSA. This CDR3 has 15 amino acids. The CDR3 reads CASSLDRLAAYEQYF. The CDR3 coding sequence is TGTGCCAGCAGCTTAGATAGACTAGCGGCCTACGAGCAGTACTTC.

The genes are TRBV19 and TRBJ2-1; possibly TRBD1 or TRBD2 for D (6 bases each). V was trimmed by 3 bases and J by 7 bases, leaving 16 bases between them. Germline V lookup: CDR1 LNHDA, CDR2 SQIVND (reference sequence). This CDR3 spans 15 amino acids. In DNA, the CDR3 is TGTGCCAGTAGTATTTTAAAGGGGGGCGTGAATGAGCAGTTCTTC. This sequence encodes CASSILKGGVNEQFF. Looking up the rest from reference TRBV19 and TRBJ2-1 gives the full variable domain: DGGITQSPKYLFRKEGQNVTLSCEQNLNHDAMYWYRQDPGQGLRLIYYSQIVNDFQKGDIAEGYSVSREKKESFPLTVTSAQKNPTAFYLCASSILKGGVNEQFFGPGTRLTVL.

This clone was seen only a few times. The chain uses TRBV14 and TRBJ1-6; D uncertain. This CDR3 has 13 residues. In germline, CDR1 is SGHDN, CDR2 FVKESK. Trimming took off 1 base at V and 8 bases at J, with 6 bases between the two ends. The CDR3 sequence: CASSQVGDSPLHF. CDR3 sequence (DNA): TGTGCCAGCAGCCAAGTGGGTGATTCACCCCTCCACTTT.

V gene TRBV7-9 combines with J gene TRBJ1-1, with D unresolved. CDR1 is SEHNR and CDR2 is FQNEAQ in the germline V gene (reference sequence). The length of the CDR3 is 16 residues. The V end lost 1 base, the J end lost 5 bases, and 17 bases lay between the germline ends. The DNA for the CDR3 is TGTGCCAGCAGCTTAGGGGGAGGTGGGAAGGGAACTGAAGCTTTCTTT. This sequence encodes CASSLGGGGKGTEAFF. Supplemented by reference TRBV7-9 and TRBJ1-1, the full variable domain reads DTGVSQNPRHKITKRGQNVTFRCDPISEHNRLYWYRQTLGQGPEFLTYFQNEAQLEKSRLLSDRFSAERPKGSFSTLEIQRTEQGDSAMYLCASSLGGGGKGTEAFFGQGTRLTVV.

V and J are TRBV6-5 and TRBJ2-5, with 7 bases fitting TRBD2. V lost 10 bases, J lost 2 bases, and 10 bases stayed unmatched. CDR1 and CDR2 (germline): MNHEY, SVGAGI. The CDR3 is 14 amino acids. The CDR3 loop is CAISPSGVQETQYF. The CDR3 DNA follows: TGTGCCATCAGCCCTAGCGGTGTACAAGAGACCCAGTACTTC.

The rearrangement links TRBV18 to TRBJ2-1, with TRBD2 matching over 9 bases. The CDR3 contains 15 residues. Trimming removed 1 base from V and 7 bases from J; junction bases left unmatched: 5. Germline V CDR1 and CDR2: KGHSH, LQKENI. In nucleotides, the CDR3 is TGTGCCAGCTCACCACGAGTAGCGGGAGTGAATGAGCAGTTCTTC. This sequence encodes CASSPRVAGVNEQFF.

The chain has TRBV6-5 and TRBJ1-4, with D possibly being TRBD1 (5 bases). The germline CDR1 and CDR2 sequences are MNHEY and SVGAGI. The CDR3 is 13 amino acids. The ends were cut back, 6 bases at V and 8 bases at J, with 13 bases in the middle. As DNA, the CDR3 is TGTGCCAGCAGGGGACCCTTTGAGGAAAAACTGTTTTTT. Translation gives CASRGPFEEKLFF.

The chain couples TRBV10-3 to TRBJ1-4, with 9 bases matching TRBD1. This CDR3 has 17 residues. Germline lookup yields CDR1 ENHRY and CDR2 SYGVKD. The J segment lost 8 bases and the V segment lost 10 bases, leaving 20 bases of the junction unmatched. CDR3 amino acids: CATSQGQGKGDREKLFF. The CDR3 DNA reads TGTGCCACCTCCCAGGGACAGGGTAAAGGGGACAGAGAAAAACTGTTTTTT.

V usage is TRBV7-3 and J usage is TRBJ2-1; D possibly corresponds to TRBD1 (6 bases). V dropped 0 bases and J dropped 2 bases, with 8 bases sitting between them. Germline V CDR1 and CDR2: SGHTA, FQGTGA. This CDR3 has 15 amino acids. The CDR3 protein is CASSLTGTTYNEQFF. CDR3 sequence (DNA): TGTGCCAGCAGCTTAACGGGGACAACCTACAATGAGCAGTTCTTC.

The gene calls are TRBV6-5 and TRBJ2-3, with D tentatively TRBD1 or TRBD2 (6 bases each). This CDR3 is 14 amino acids long. Germline-derived CDR1 and CDR2 are MNHEY and SVGAGI. Trimming removed 6 bases at V and 5 bases at J, with 15 bases between. CDR3: CASSLRGDGDTQYF. The CDR3 region has the DNA TGTGCCAGCAGCCTTAGGGGGGATGGAGATACGCAGTATTTT.

This rearrangement joins TRBV5-1 to TRBJ2-1; TRBD2 aligns across 14 bases. The germline CDR1 and CDR2 sequences are SGHRS and YFSETQ. After removal of 4 bases from V and 3 bases from J, the junction contained 0 bases not matched to a gene. The CDR3 extends over 15 amino acids. CDR3 region: CASSGTSGGYNEQFF. The CDR3 DNA is TGCGCCAGCAGCGGGACTAGCGGGGGCTACAATGAGCAGTTCTTC.